Below are 31 T cell receptor beta chains sequenced from a single sample in a study of shared clonotypes between healthy human individuals. Method: immunoSEQ multiplex PCR; TCRdb's copy keeps in-frame clones and lacks some. Among 2.3 million or so clones listed, 85% to 95% were seen once. The sequenced sample was naive CD4+ T cells from PBMCs. Subset: CD45RA+ positively selected. Source of these receptors: a man between 18 and 35 years old in good health. Some clones in this sample may be carry-over from other donors' samples.

The chain carries TRBV5-6 and TRBJ1-4; D gene ambiguous. The V and J ends lost 0 bases and 2 bases respectively, with 11 bases between them. Germline V gene data show CDR1 as SGHDT and CDR2 as YYEEEE. This CDR3 comprises 16 residues. The CDR3 loop is CASSLGRVQTNEKLFF. CDR3 sequence (DNA): TGTGCCAGCAGCTTGGGTAGGGTCCAGACTAATGAAAAACTGTTTTTT.

This rearrangement joins TRBV7-2 to TRBJ2-4, with D unresolved. The CDR3 contains 18 residues. Trimming shortened V by 5 bases and J by 3 bases, and 23 bases separated the two germline ends. Germline V CDR1 and CDR2: SGHTA, FQGNSA. The DNA of the CDR3 is TGTGCCAGCAGCGCCCTCCGGATCTCTTGGGGTGGCAAAAACATTCAGTACTTC. This translates into CASSALRISWGGKNIQYF.

The CDR3: CASSPGAISGNTIYF. The CDR3 DNA reads TGCGCCAGCAGCCCTGGAGCCATATCTGGAAACACCATATATTTT. The V and J genes are TRBV5-1 and TRBJ1-3, with D hard to call. Trimming stripped 4 bases from V and 1 base from J, with 12 bases between. Germline V gives CDR1 SGHRS, CDR2 YFSETQ. This CDR3 region has 15 residues.

The chain recombines TRBV5-6 with TRBJ2-3; TRBD2 agrees at 10 bases. J lost 2 bases, V lost 1 base, and 7 bases had no gene match. The CDR3 sequence is 17 residues long. Looked up from germline, CDR1 is SGHDT and CDR2 is YYEEEE. For the CDR3, the DNA is TGTGCCAGCAGCTTGAGGGTGACTAGCGGGTCCACAGATACGCAGTATTTT. The encoded protein is CASSLRVTSGSTDTQYF.

Concerning this clone: Other DNA sequences in the sample encode the same CDR3. The chain has TRBV7-9 and TRBJ1-2; 8 bases match TRBD1. V was pared by 5 bases and J by 7 bases, with 6 bases of the junction left unmatched. The CDR3 has 13 residues. Germline V gene lookup returns CDR1 SEHNR and CDR2 FQNEAQ (reference sequence). The CDR3 nucleotides are TGTGCCAGCAGCCTCCAGGGGGCCGGTGGCTACACCTTC. This gives the protein CASSLQGAGGYTF.

The chain recombines TRBV28 with TRBJ2-2, with TRBD1 identical over 9 bases. In germline, CDR1 is MDHEN, CDR2 SYDVKM. The CDR3 runs to 15 residues. V shed 6 bases, J shed 5 bases, and the junction held 7 bases outside the gene matches. This chain's CDR3 is CASSLTGGGTGELFF. CDR3 DNA sequence: TGTGCCAGCAGCCTCACAGGGGGCGGAACCGGGGAGCTGTTTTTT.

The gene calls are TRBV5-1 and TRBJ2-2; no reliable D call. In germline, CDR1 is SGHRS, CDR2 YFSETQ. The CDR3 loop spans 17 amino acids. Between the trimmed V and J ends, which lost 4 bases and 4 bases, there was a span of 20 bases. The DNA of the CDR3 is TGCGCCAGCAGCCCTGATCCGAGGACGACACTCACCGGGGAGCTGTTTTTT. Translation gives CASSPDPRTTLTGELFF.

This chain uses TRBV18 with TRBJ2-5; 11 nucleotides align to TRBD1. The CDR3 loop spans 16 amino acids. Germline V gene data show CDR1 as KGHSH and CDR2 as LQKENI. V was clipped by 5 bases and J by 3 bases; unmatched bases: 8. The chain's CDR3 is CASSSGPGQGEETQYF. CDR3 coding DNA: TGTGCCAGCTCATCAGGACCGGGACAGGGGGAAGAGACCCAGTACTTC.

This chain uses TRBV7-8 with TRBJ2-5, with TRBD2 matching 8 bases. CDR1 SGHVS and CDR2 FQNEAQ come from the germline V gene. Germline trimming cut 5 bases from V and 4 bases from J; bases unmatched to any gene: 12. CDR3 length: 16 residues. This CDR3 reads CASSPRRLATSETQYF. The CDR3 DNA is TGTGCCAGCAGCCCAAGGAGACTAGCGACATCAGAGACCCAGTACTTC.

The chain uses TRBV5-1 and TRBJ1-1; D possibly corresponds to TRBD1 (5 bases). Germline assignment: CDR1 SGHRS and CDR2 YFSETQ. Trimming removed 1 base from V and 1 base from J, with 14 bases in between. The CDR3 spans 16 residues. CDR3 DNA: TGCGCCAGCAGCTTGAGACAGCTGACCCAGAACACTGAAGCTTTCTTT. This codes for CASSLRQLTQNTEAFF.

The gene calls are TRBV5-1 and TRBJ2-3, with 15 bases that match TRBD2. From germline, CDR1 is SGHRS and CDR2 YFSETQ. The CDR3 covers 17 residues. Trimming at V came to 4 bases and at J to 1 base, leaving 4 bases not matched to a gene. CDR3 in amino acids: CASSRGLAGGRTDTQYF. The CDR3 DNA sequence: TGCGCCAGCAGCCGCGGACTAGCGGGAGGGCGCACAGATACGCAGTATTTT. Looking up the rest from reference TRBV5-1 and TRBJ2-3 gives the full variable domain: KAGVTQTPRYLIKTRGQQVTLSCSPISGHRSVSWYQQTPGQGLQFLFEYFSETQRNKGNFPGRFSGRQFSNSRSEMNVSTLELGDSALYLCASSRGLAGGRTDTQYFGPGTRLTVL.

This clone is a singleton in its sample. CDR3 residues: CASSARGGTAYEQYF. The CDR3 nucleotides read TGTGCCAGCAGCGCCCGGGGGGGGACAGCCTACGAGCAGTACTTC. The chain uses TRBV9 and TRBJ2-7; possible D gene TRBD2, 8 bases. V was cut by 3 bases and J by 2 bases, with 15 bases left in between. The CDR3 runs 15 residues. In germline, CDR1 is SGDLS, CDR2 YYNGEE.

The chain links TRBV27 to TRBJ1-2, with TRBD1 matching 8 bases. Germline V gives CDR1 MNHEY, CDR2 SMNVEV (reference sequence). This CDR3 comprises 13 residues. Trimming at V came to 8 bases and at J to 2 bases, leaving 4 bases not matched to a gene. CDR3 DNA sequence: TGTGCCAGCTGGGACAGGACCAACTATGGCTACACCTTC. This encodes CASWDRTNYGYTF.

The chain joins TRBV10-3 to TRBJ2-5, with D unresolved. This CDR3 comprises 12 residues. Germline CDR1 and CDR2: ENHRY and SYGVKD. V lost 4 bases to trimming and J lost 2 bases, with 5 bases between them. CDR3 DNA sequence: TGTGCCATCAGTGTTGAGCAAGAGACCCAGTACTTC. The encoded protein is CAISVEQETQYF.

The chain recombines TRBV9 with TRBJ2-5; 10 positions match TRBD2. This CDR3 contains 16 residues. Trimming took 4 bases from V and 1 from J; bases not matched to a gene: 7. CDR1 is SGDLS and CDR2 is YYNGEE in the germline V gene. CDR3: CASSFRTSGIQETQYF. The CDR3 coding sequence is TGTGCCAGCAGCTTTAGGACTAGCGGTATCCAAGAGACCCAGTACTTC.

The V gene is TRBV18, the J gene TRBJ1-5; the match to TRBD1 covers 7 bases. V gave up 4 bases and J gave up 6 bases; unmatched junction bases: 6. Germline V gene data show CDR1 as KGHSH and CDR2 as LQKENI. The CDR3 runs 14 residues. The CDR3 DNA reads TGTGCCAGCTCACGCGAAAACAGGGGTCAGCCCCAGCATTTT. Encoded protein: CASSRENRGQPQHF.

This clone was seen once. Other DNA sequences in this specimen translate into the identical CDR3. CDR3 residues: CSVERGYEQYF. The CDR3 bases are TGCAGCGTTGAACGGGGCTACGAGCAGTACTTC. The chain has TRBV29-1 and TRBJ2-7; TRBD2 might be the D (5 bases). The length of the CDR3 is 11 residues. The ends were cut back, 2 bases at V and 3 bases at J, with 5 bases in the middle. Looked up from germline, CDR1 is SQVTM and CDR2 is ANQGSEA.

This clone came up once. The chain joins TRBV20-1 to TRBJ1-4; no clear D. The germline CDR1 and CDR2 sequences are DFQATT and SNEGSKA (reference sequence). The CDR3 has 10 amino acids. Trimming shortened V by 7 bases and J by 7 bases, and 7 bases separated the two germline ends. CDR3 DNA: TGCAGTGACCAATTTGAAAAACTGTTTTTT. The encoded protein is CSDQFEKLFF.

This chain uses TRBV7-2 with TRBJ2-2; D remains ambiguous. Trimming pared 5 bases from V and 6 bases from J, leaving 10 bases between. Per germline, CDR1 SGHTA and CDR2 FQGNSA. This CDR3 contains 13 residues. Here the CDR3 DNA reads TGTGCCAGCAGCATACATTCCGCCGGGGAGCTGTTTTTT. Protein sequence: CASSIHSAGELFF. Full variable domain (missing parts from reference TRBV7-2 and TRBJ2-2): GAGVSQSPSNKVTEKGKDVELRCDPISGHTALYWYRQSLGQGLEFLIYFQGNSAPDKSGLPSDRFSAERTGGSVSTLTIQRTQQEDSAVYLCASSIHSAGELFFGEGSRLTVL.

This chain uses TRBV9 with TRBJ2-2; D may correspond to TRBD1 or TRBD2 (5 bases each). The V and J ends lost 6 bases and 6 bases respectively, with 15 bases between them. The germline CDR1 and CDR2 sequences are SGDLS and YYNGEE. The CDR3 covers 14 residues. CDR3 coding DNA: TGTGCCAGCAACCGGGACGGAAGGTCCGGGGAGCTGTTTTTT. Its translation is CASNRDGRSGELFF.

The chain carries TRBV18 and TRBJ2-3, with 7 bases matching TRBD2. J gave up 2 bases and V 3 bases, and 11 bases lay outside the gene matches. Germline assignment: CDR1 KGHSH and CDR2 LQKENI. This CDR3 has 17 amino acids. This chain's CDR3 is CASSPGLAGADTDTQYF. CDR3 bases: TGTGCCAGCTCACCCGGACTTGCGGGAGCAGACACAGATACGCAGTATTTT.

This chain uses TRBV5-1 with TRBJ2-5; TRBD1 is a possible D gene (6 bases). Trimming left V 3 bases short and J 5 bases short, with 14 bases between. Germline lookup yields CDR1 SGHRS and CDR2 YFSETQ. The CDR3 consists of 14 residues. The DNA of the CDR3 is TGCGCCAGCAGCTATTCAGGGGTTGGGGAGACCCAGTACTTC. Its protein product is CASSYSGVGETQYF.

V gene TRBV5-4 combines with J gene TRBJ2-2, with TRBD2 matching 14 bases. V shed 2 bases, J shed 5 bases, and the junction held 5 bases outside the gene matches. This CDR3 comprises 17 residues. Germline CDR1 and CDR2: SGHNT and YYREEE (reference sequence). The CDR3, as DNA: TGTGCCAGCAGCTTCGGGACTAGCGGGAGTGGTACCGGGGAGCTGTTTTTT. This sequence encodes CASSFGTSGSGTGELFF.

This clone was observed once. The chain carries TRBV7-6 and TRBJ2-5; TRBD1 matches 8 bases. This CDR3 has 15 residues. From germline, CDR1 is SGHVS and CDR2 FNYEAQ. V was pared by 4 bases and J by 5 bases, with 9 bases of the junction left unmatched. The CDR3 protein is CASSSRPTGDETQYF. DNA for the CDR3: TGTGCCAGCAGCTCGCGTCCGACAGGGGACGAGACCCAGTACTTC.

The sample holds one count of this clone. This rearrangement joins TRBV6-5 to TRBJ1-1, with D hard to call. The CDR3 sequence is 13 residues long. Germline CDR1 and CDR2: MNHEY and SVGAGI. Trimming took off 7 bases at V and 4 bases at J, with 13 bases between the two ends. This chain's CDR3 is CASTDGRGTEAFF. The DNA of the CDR3 is TGTGCCAGCACCGACGGACGGGGCACTGAAGCTTTCTTT.

The chain joins TRBV29-1 to TRBJ1-2; 9 nucleotides line up with TRBD1. V gave up 6 bases and J gave up 7 bases; unmatched junction bases: 15. The CDR3 runs to 15 residues. CDR1 is SQVTM, CDR2 ANQGSEA, per germline. CDR3 residues: CSVINSGQGTLGYTF. The CDR3 DNA sequence: TGCAGCGTCATAAATTCAGGACAGGGGACTCTTGGCTACACCTTC.

The CDR3 DNA reads TGTGCCAGCAGCCCCGGGGACCGAGAGTACAATGAGCAGTTCTTC. As protein: CASSPGDREYNEQFF. V is TRBV4-2 and J is TRBJ2-1; possibly TRBD1 or TRBD2 for D (5 bases each). Germline V lookup: CDR1 LGHNA, CDR2 YNFKEQ. Trimming left V 4 bases short and J 4 bases short, with 14 bases between. The CDR3 length is 15 residues.

This chain uses TRBV9 with TRBJ2-3; perhaps TRBD2 as D (6 bases). Per the germline V gene, CDR1 is SGDLS and CDR2 is YYNGEE. The CDR3 contains 15 residues. V dropped 2 bases and J dropped 2 bases, with 12 bases sitting between them. CDR3 nucleotide sequence: TGTGCCAGCAGCGTGTGGGGGGAGGTCACAGATACGCAGTATTTT. Translating it yields CASSVWGEVTDTQYF.

V usage is TRBV5-1 and J usage is TRBJ1-4; a possible D gene is TRBD1 (5 bases). Germline assignment: CDR1 SGHRS and CDR2 YFSETQ. There are 16 residues in the CDR3. V lost 0 bases and J lost 4, with 13 bases in between. CDR3 sequence reads: CASSLGDGEFNEKLFF. The CDR3 DNA reads TGCGCCAGCAGCTTGGGGGACGGTGAATTTAATGAAAAACTGTTTTTT.

J is TRBJ1-4 and V is TRBV28, with TRBD1 matching over 9 bases. The trim removed 4 bases at V and 8 bases at J, leaving 2 bases unmatched. Germline V gene sequence: CDR1 MDHEN, CDR2 SYDVKM. This CDR3 region has 13 residues. CDR3 in DNA: TGTGCCAGCAGTTGGACAGGGGCGGAAAAACTGTTTTTT. It is translated as CASSWTGAEKLFF.

The chain uses TRBV7-2 and TRBJ1-4; no clear D gene. V lost 4 bases and J lost 4, with 13 bases in between. Germline V gene sequence: CDR1 SGHTA, CDR2 FQGNSA. This CDR3 has 15 amino acids. CDR3 nucleotides: TGTGCCAGCAGCTCCCTCGGACGGATTAATGAAAAACTGTTTTTT. As protein: CASSSLGRINEKLFF.